This paragraph reports one TCR beta chain. Antigen unknown. The data were obtained in a study of blood T cells in healthy people across ages. Study results and limitations: Diversity was higher, and naive CD4+ cells more numerous, in long-lived donors than in aged donors.

Using a J-beta primer mix together with a sample-barcoded 5' primer, a second PCR was run for roughly 7 to 11 cycles. Tagging of each cDNA molecule was performed by a template-switch adaptor with 12 random nucleotides. TCRdb re-called the 5' RACE reads through MiXCR, storing one row per CDR3 protein. Of 1.6 million or so distinct CDR3 sequences listed, around 36% are singletons. Trimming removed 3 bases from V and 7 bases from J, with 9 bases in between. In germline, CDR1 is DFQATT, CDR2 SNEGSKA (reference sequence). The CDR3 spans 11 residues. This chain joins TRBV20-1 and TRBJ2-5; D call uncertain. Sequenced material: blood. The origin of this receptor is a woman aged 30 to 39 in good health. In DNA form, the CDR3 reads TGCAGTGCTAGCCCGGAACGGACCCAGTACTTC. Its translation: CSASPERTQYF.